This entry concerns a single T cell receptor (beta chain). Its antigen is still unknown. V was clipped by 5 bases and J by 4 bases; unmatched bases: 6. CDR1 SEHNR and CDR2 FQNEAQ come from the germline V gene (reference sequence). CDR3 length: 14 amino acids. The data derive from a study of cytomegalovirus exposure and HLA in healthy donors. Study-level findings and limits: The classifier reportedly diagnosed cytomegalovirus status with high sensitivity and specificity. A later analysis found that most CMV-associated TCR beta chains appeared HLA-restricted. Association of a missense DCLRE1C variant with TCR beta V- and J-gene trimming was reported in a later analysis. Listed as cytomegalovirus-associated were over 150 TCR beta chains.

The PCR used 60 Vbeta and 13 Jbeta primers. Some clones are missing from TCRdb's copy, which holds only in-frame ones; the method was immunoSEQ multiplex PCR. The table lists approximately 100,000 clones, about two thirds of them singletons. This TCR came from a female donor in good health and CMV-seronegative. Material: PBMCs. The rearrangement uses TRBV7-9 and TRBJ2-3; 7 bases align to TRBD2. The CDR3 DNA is TGTGCCAGCAGCGGTGAGCGGGAACCAGATACGCAGTATTTT. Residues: CASSGEREPDTQYF.